The rows below give T cell receptor beta chains drawn from one sample of a study of cytomegalovirus exposure and HLA in healthy donors. Profiled with immunoSEQ multiplex PCR; TCRdb holds only in-frame clones, not every one. The sample lists 110,000 to 150,000 clones, about 85% occurring once. Sequenced input: PBMCs. These receptors were obtained from a boy aged 2 to 10 in good health and CMV-seronegative. Each CDR3 is given with its conserved first and last residue. The order of the fields is D gene, clone size, V gene, J gene, CDR3 DNA, CDR3 protein. The D gene is left open where the match is weak. The size entry is marked missing in some rows and otherwise reads once, few, many or a size class.

.	.	TRBV19	TRBJ1-5	TGTGCCAGTAGTGTTCACGGGATGGGTGGCAATCAGCCCCAGCATTTT	CASSVHGMGGNQPQHF
.	once	TRBV7-9	TRBJ1-1	TGTTCCAGCAGCTTAGTAGTGGGGTGGGCAGGGGTGAACACTGAAGCTTTCTTT	CSSSLVVGWAGVNTEAFF
.	.	TRBV19	TRBJ2-1	TGTGCCAGTAGTACCGGTCTCCTGGGAGGAACTAAGTTCTTC	CASSTGLLGGTKFF
.	.	TRBV5-6	TRBJ2-7	TGTGCCAGCAGCACGAACAGGGATTCGAACGAGCAGTACTTC	CASSTNRDSNEQYF
.	.	TRBV19	TRBJ2-7	TGTGCCAGTAGTAGAGGGGGAGACTACGAGCAGTACTTC	CASSRGGDYEQYF
.	.	TRBV2	TRBJ2-5	TGTGCCAGCAAATGGAGGCTCCTAGAGACCCAGTACTTC	CASKWRLLETQYF
.	.	TRBV5-1	TRBJ1-2	TGCGCCAGCAGCTACGACAGGCCTGGCTATGGCTACACCTTC	CASSYDRPGYGYTF
TRBD1	.	TRBV27	TRBJ2-7	TGTGCCAGCAGTTTAGGGACAGGGGGAGGCGAGCAGTACTTC	CASSLGTGGGEQYF
.	.	TRBV30	TRBJ2-1	TGTGCCTGGCGCCTTCTGGAGGGAGTAAGCAATGAGCAGTTCTTC	CAWRLLEGVSNEQFF
TRBD2	.	TRBV5-4	TRBJ2-3	TGTGCCAGCAGCTCCGCGGGGGCTAGCGGGAGAACTAGCACAGATACGCAGTATTTT	CASSSAGASGRTSTDTQYF
.	.	TRBV4-2	TRBJ1-2	TGTGCCAGCAGCCAAGCGGGCTATGGCTACACCTTC	CASSQAGYGYTF
.	.	TRBV2	TRBJ1-1	TGTGCCAGCAGTGAGGGCAGGGCGATGAACACTGAAGCTTTCTTT	CASSEGRAMNTEAFF
TRBD1	.	TRBV5-1	TRBJ1-6	TGCGCCAGCAGCTTGTCGTTGACAGGGGACAATTCACCCCTCCACTTT	CASSLSLTGDNSPLHF
TRBD2	once	TRBV9	TRBJ2-1	TGTGCCAGCAGCCCGACTAGCGGGAGATTCAATGAGCAGTTCTTC	CASSPTSGRFNEQFF
TRBD2	.	TRBV5-4	TRBJ2-7	TGTGCCAGCAGCCGGACTAGCGGGAGTATGGTCGAGCAGTACTTC	CASSRTSGSMVEQYF
TRBD1	few	TRBV25-1	TRBJ2-2	TGTGCCAGCAGTGAGAACGACAGGGACACCGGGGAGCTGTTTTTT	CASSENDRDTGELFF
.	.	TRBV4-1	TRBJ2-7	TGCGCCAGCAGCCAATATCAGGACAGCGACGAGCAGTACTTC	CASSQYQDSDEQYF
.	.	TRBV7-9	TRBJ2-7	TGTGCCAGCAGCTTAGTTGGAGGGATAGGGCTCTACGAGCAGTACTTC	CASSLVGGIGLYEQYF
.	.	TRBV5-1	TRBJ2-1	TGCGCCAGCGGTACCCGGGGGTCCTACAATGAGCAGTTCTTC	CASGTRGSYNEQFF
TRBD1	once	TRBV27	TRBJ1-6	TGTGCCAGCAGTTTACGGGACAGGGGGAGCCCTTATAATTCACCCCTCCACTTT	CASSLRDRGSPYNSPLHF
TRBD2	.	TRBV7-9	TRBJ2-5	TGTTCCAGCAGCCAAGGACTAGCGGGAGATGGGGAGACCCAGTACTTC	CSSSQGLAGDGETQYF
TRBD1	.	TRBV6-1	TRBJ1-2	TGTGCCAGCAGTGACCAGGACAGGGGTTATGGCTACACCTTC	CASSDQDRGYGYTF
TRBD2	.	TRBV18	TRBJ2-3	TGTGCCAGCTCAACAGGACTAGCGGGGGGCCTCACAGATACGCAGTATTTT	CASSTGLAGGLTDTQYF
.	few	TRBV6-5	TRBJ2-7	TGTGCCAGCAGTTCAGGGATAAGGGACGAGCAGTACTTC	CASSSGIRDEQYF
TRBD1	.	TRBV5-6	TRBJ1-2	TGTGCCAGCAGCCCGGAGACAGGGTTTAACTATGGCTACACCTTC	CASSPETGFNYGYTF
TRBD2	.	TRBV18	TRBJ2-3	TGTGCCAGCTCACGGACTAGCGGGGTTACAGATACGCAGTATTTT	CASSRTSGVTDTQYF
TRBD1	.	TRBV10-1	TRBJ2-2	TGCGCCAGCAGTGGGACAGGGAAGAACACCGGGGAGCTGTTTTTT	CASSGTGKNTGELFF
.	.	TRBV10-1	TRBJ1-3	TGCGCCAGCAGTGATTATCCTGGAAACACCATATATTTT	CASSDYPGNTIYF
.	once	TRBV13	TRBJ2-5	TGTGCCAGCAGCTCAATGGCCGGGGGGACCCAGTACTTC	CASSSMAGGTQYF
.	.	TRBV28	TRBJ1-6	TGTGCCAGCAGGCCCCCGCAGGGTACGAATTCACCCCTCCACTTT	CASRPPQGTNSPLHF
.	.	TRBV18	TRBJ2-3	TGTGCCAGCTCACTTCGCCTCGGGGGGCAGGTAGATACGCAGTATTTT	CASSLRLGGQVDTQYF
TRBD1	.	TRBV2	TRBJ1-6	TGTGCCAGCAGCGCGGACCTGGGACAGTATAATTCACCCCTCCACTTT	CASSADLGQYNSPLHF
TRBD2	.	TRBV28	TRBJ2-7	TGTGCCAGCAGCTCACCCGGGACTAGCGCTGACTACGAGCAGTACTTC	CASSSPGTSADYEQYF
.	once	TRBV6-1	TRBJ1-4	TGTGCCAGCTCGATAATCTATAATGAAAAACTGTTTTTT	CASSIIYNEKLFF
.	.	TRBV4-2	TRBJ1-2	TGTGCCAGCAGCCCATTAGAGGGGGTCGGCTACACCTTC	CASSPLEGVGYTF
TRBD1	.	TRBV18	TRBJ1-5	TGTGCCAGCTCATCAGGGACAGTTAGCAATCAGCCCCAGCATTTT	CASSSGTVSNQPQHF
.	.	TRBV9	TRBJ2-5	TGTGCCAGCAGCGCCCTCCTCGGGACACCGTACCAAGAGACCCAGTACTTC	CASSALLGTPYQETQYF
.	.	TRBV30	TRBJ2-1	TGTGCCTGGTCACTGGGCTCCGGGGATGAGCAGTTCTTC	CAWSLGSGDEQFF
TRBD1	.	TRBV6-4	TRBJ1-1	TGTGCCAGCAGCCCAGACCCAGAGGACAGGGGTCGTTGGGGCACTGAAGCTTTCTTT	CASSPDPEDRGRWGTEAFF
.	.	TRBV5-6	TRBJ2-1	TGTGCCAGCAGCTTCTCGAGTGATGAGCAGTTCTTC	CASSFSSDEQFF
TRBD2	.	TRBV10-3	TRBJ2-1	TGTGCCATCAGTGAGTCATCAGCGGGAGGGCCTCAAGTACATGAGCAGTTCTTC	CAISESSAGGPQVHEQFF
.	.	TRBV6-6	TRBJ1-5	TGTGCCAGCAGTTACTCGGGCCATCAGGATACGCCCCAGCATTTT	CASSYSGHQDTPQHF
TRBD1	.	TRBV27	TRBJ1-1	TGTGCCAGCGGACGACAGGGTATGAACACTGAAGCTTTCTTT	CASGRQGMNTEAFF
.	once	TRBV11-3	TRBJ2-1	TGTGCCAGCAGCTTAGTTTCGGGATTGGGTGAGCAGTTCTTC	CASSLVSGLGEQFF
.	.	TRBV27	TRBJ2-7	TGTGCCAGCAGTGCGGACTACGAGCAGTACTTC	CASSADYEQYF
.	.	TRBV6-5	TRBJ1-3	TGTGCCAGCAGTCCCGACGTAGCCTCTGGAAACACCATATATTTT	CASSPDVASGNTIYF
.	.	TRBV7-3	TRBJ1-1	TGTGCCAGCAGCGAACTACGAGCCCGGCACACTGAAGCTTTCTTT	CASSELRARHTEAFF
TRBD1	.	TRBV7-9	TRBJ1-2	TGTGCCAGCAGCCAGGTTACAGGGGAAGTCCATGGCTACACCTTC	CASSQVTGEVHGYTF
.	.	TRBV7-2	TRBJ2-7	TGTGCCAGCAGCTTCTTTACTGACTACGAGCAGTACTTC	CASSFFTDYEQYF
.	.	TRBV5-1	TRBJ1-3	TGCGCCAGCAGCTTGGAAGGGGGTCCGTCTGGAAACACCATATATTTT	CASSLEGGPSGNTIYF
.	.	TRBV7-8	TRBJ2-7	TGTGCCAGCAGCTTGGGGCCGGGACTCAACTCCTACGAGCAGTACTTC	CASSLGPGLNSYEQYF
.	.	TRBV18	TRBJ1-5	TGTGCCAGCTCACCCAGCTTTAACCGGGCCCAGCATTTT	CASSPSFNRAQHF